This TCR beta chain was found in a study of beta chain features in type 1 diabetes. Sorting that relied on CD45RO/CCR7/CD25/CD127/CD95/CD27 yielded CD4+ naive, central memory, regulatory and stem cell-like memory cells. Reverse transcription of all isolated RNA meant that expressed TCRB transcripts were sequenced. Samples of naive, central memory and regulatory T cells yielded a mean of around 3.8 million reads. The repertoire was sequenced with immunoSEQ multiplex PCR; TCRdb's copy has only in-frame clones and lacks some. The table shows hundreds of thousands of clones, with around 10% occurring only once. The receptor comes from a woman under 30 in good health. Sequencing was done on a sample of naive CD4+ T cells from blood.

CDR3 nucleotide sequence: TGCGCCAGCAGCAGGGACAGGTCTGGGGCCAACGTCCTGACTTTC. Protein product: CASSRDRSGANVLTF. This chain connects TRBV5-1 to TRBJ2-6; the match to TRBD1 covers 8 bases. CDR3 length equals 15 residues. Per germline, CDR1 SGHRS and CDR2 YFSETQ. The J segment lost 1 base and the V segment lost 4 bases, leaving 1 base of the junction unmatched.